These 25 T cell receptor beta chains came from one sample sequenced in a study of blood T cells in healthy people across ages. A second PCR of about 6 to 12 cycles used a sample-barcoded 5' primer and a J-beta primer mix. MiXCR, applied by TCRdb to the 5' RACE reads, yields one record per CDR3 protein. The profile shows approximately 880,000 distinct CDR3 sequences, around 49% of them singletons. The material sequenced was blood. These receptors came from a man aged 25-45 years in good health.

CDR3 nucleotides: TGCAGTGCGTGGGAGGGATACTCCTACGAGCAGTACTTC. Its protein product is CSAWEGYSYEQYF. The V gene is TRBV20-1, the J gene TRBJ2-7; 7 bases are a match to TRBD2. CDR1 is DFQATT, CDR2 SNEGSKA, per germline (reference sequence). The CDR3 has 13 amino acids. V was pared by 6 bases and J by 0 bases, with 5 bases of the junction left unmatched.

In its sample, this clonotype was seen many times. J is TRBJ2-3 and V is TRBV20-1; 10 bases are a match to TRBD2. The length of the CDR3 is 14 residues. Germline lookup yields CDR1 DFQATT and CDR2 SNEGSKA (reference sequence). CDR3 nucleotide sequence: TGCAGCGCGACAGCGGGGGGGAGCACAGATACGCAGTATTTT. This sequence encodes CSATAGGSTDTQYF.

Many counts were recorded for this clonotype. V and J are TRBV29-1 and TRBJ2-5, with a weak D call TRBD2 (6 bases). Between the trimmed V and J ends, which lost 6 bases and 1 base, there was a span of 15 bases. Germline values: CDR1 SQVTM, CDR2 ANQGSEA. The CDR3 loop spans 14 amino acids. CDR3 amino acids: CSVDPREFQETQYF. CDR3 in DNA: TGCAGCGTCGACCCCCGGGAGTTCCAAGAGACCCAGTACTTC.

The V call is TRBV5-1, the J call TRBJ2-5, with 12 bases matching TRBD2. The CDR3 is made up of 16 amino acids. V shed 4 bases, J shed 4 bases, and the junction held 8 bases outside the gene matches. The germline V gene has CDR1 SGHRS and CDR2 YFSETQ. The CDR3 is CASSLSSGGAPETQYF. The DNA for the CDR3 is TGCGCCAGCAGCCTTTCTAGCGGGGGGGCCCCAGAGACCCAGTACTTC.

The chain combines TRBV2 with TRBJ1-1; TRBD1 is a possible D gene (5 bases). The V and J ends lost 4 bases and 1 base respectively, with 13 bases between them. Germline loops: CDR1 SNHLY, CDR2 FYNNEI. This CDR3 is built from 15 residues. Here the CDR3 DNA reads TGTGCCAGCAGTGGGGGGAATTGGGAGAACACTGAAGCTTTCTTT. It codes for CASSGGNWENTEAFF.

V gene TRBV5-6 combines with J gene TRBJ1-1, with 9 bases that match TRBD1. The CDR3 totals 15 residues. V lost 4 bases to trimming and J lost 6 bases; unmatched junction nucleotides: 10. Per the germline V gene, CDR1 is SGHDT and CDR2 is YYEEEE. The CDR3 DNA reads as TGTGCCAGCAGCCGTTGGGACAGGGTAAATTCTGAAGCTTTCTTT. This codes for CASSRWDRVNSEAFF.

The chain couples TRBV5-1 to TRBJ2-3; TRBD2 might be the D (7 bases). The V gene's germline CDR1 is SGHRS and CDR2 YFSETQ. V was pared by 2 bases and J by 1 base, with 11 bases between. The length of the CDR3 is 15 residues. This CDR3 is CASSFRGARTDTQYF. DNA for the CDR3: TGCGCCAGCAGCTTTCGGGGGGCGCGCACAGATACGCAGTATTTT. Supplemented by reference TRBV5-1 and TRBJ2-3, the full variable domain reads KAGVTQTPRYLIKTRGQQVTLSCSPISGHRSVSWYQQTPGQGLQFLFEYFSETQRNKGNFPGRFSGRQFSNSRSEMNVSTLELGDSALYLCASSFRGARTDTQYFGPGTRLTVL.

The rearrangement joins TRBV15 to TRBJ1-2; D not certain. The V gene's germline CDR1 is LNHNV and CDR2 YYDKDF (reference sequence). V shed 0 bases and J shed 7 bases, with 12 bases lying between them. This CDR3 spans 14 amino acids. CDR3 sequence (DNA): TGTGCCACCAGCAGAGACCCGAAATTGAGTGGCTACACCTTC. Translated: CATSRDPKLSGYTF.

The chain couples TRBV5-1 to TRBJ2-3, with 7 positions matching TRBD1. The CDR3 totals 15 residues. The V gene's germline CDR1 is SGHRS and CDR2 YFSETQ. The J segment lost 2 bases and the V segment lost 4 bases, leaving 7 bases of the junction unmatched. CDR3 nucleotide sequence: TGCGCCAGCAGCACCCAGCAGGGGGTCACAGATACGCAGTATTTT. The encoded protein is CASSTQQGVTDTQYF.

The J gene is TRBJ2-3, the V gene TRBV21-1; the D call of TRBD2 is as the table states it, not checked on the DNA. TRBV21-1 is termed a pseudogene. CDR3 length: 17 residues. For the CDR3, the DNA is TGTGCCAGCAGCGAAGGGACTAGCGGGGCCACCACAGATACGCAGTATTTT. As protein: CASSEGTSGATTDTQYF.

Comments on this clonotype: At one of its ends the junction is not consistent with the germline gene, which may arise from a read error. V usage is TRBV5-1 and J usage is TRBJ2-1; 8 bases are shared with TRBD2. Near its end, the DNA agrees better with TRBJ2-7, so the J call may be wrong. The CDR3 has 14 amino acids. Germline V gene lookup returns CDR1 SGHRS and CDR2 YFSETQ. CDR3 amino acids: CAGSLGGGNNEQYF. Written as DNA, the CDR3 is TGCGCCGGCAGCTTGGGCGGGGGGAACAATGAGCAGTACTTC.

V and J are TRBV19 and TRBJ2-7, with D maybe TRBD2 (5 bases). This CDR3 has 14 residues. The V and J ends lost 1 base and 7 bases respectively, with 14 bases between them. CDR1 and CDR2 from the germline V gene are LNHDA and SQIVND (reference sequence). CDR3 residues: CASSIADGGGEQYF. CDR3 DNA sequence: TGTGCCAGTAGTATAGCGGACGGAGGCGGGGAGCAGTACTTC.

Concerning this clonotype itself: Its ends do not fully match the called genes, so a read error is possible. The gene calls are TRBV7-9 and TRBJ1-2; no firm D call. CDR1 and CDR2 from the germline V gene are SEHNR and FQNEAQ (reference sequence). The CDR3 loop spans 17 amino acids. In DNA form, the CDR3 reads TGTGCCAGCAGCATAGCGGGGAACAGTGCGTTGTCGGGGGGCTACACCTTC. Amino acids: CASSIAGNSALSGGYTF.

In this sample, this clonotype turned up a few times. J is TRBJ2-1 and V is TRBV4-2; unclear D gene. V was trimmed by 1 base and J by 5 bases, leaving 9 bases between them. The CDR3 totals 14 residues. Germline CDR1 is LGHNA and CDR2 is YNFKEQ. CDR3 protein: CASSQGTLDNEQFF. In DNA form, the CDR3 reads TGTGCCAGCAGCCAAGGGACCCTTGACAATGAGCAGTTCTTC.

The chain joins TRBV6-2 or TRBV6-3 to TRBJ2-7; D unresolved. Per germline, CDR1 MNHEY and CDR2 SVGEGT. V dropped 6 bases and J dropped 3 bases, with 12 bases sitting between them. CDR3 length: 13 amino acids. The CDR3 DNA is TGTGCCAGCAGCCTCCGAGAATACTACGAGCAGTACTTC. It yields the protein CASSLREYYEQYF.

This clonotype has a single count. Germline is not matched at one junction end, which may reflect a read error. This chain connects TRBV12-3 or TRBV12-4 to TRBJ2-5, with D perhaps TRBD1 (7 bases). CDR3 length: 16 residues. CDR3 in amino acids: CASSFQAQGGKETQYF. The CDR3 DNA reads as TGCGCCAGCAGTTTCCAAGCCCAGGGGGGCAAAGAGACCCAGTACTTC.

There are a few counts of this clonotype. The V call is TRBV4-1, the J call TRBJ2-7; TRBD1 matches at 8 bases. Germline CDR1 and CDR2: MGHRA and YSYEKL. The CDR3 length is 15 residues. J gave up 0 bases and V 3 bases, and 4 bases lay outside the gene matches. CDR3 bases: TGCGCCAGCAGCCAGCGACAGGGGTTCTCCTACGAGCAGTACTTC. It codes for CASSQRQGFSYEQYF.

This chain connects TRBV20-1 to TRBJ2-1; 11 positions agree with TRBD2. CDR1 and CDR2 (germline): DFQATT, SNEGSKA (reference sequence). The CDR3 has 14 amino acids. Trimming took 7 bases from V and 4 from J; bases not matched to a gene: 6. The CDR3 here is CSVRTSGLYNEQFF. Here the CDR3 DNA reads TGCAGTGTTCGGACTAGCGGGCTTTACAATGAGCAGTTCTTC.

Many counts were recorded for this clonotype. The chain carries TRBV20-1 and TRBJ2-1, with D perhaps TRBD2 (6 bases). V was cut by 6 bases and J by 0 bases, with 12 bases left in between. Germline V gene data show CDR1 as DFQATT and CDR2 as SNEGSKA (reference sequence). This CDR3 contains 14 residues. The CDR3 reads CSARSGSSYNEQFF. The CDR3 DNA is TGCAGTGCCCGGTCCGGGAGCTCCTACAATGAGCAGTTCTTC.

The DNA for the CDR3 is TGTGCCAGCAGCGTAGGTGGGGACTTGGAGAGAGCTTTCTTT. The encoded protein is CASSVGGDLERAFF. This chain connects TRBV9 to TRBJ1-1; weak D call: TRBD1 (5 bases). CDR3 length: 14 residues. Per the germline V gene, CDR1 is SGDLS and CDR2 is YYNGEE. V lost 0 bases, J lost 10 bases, and 16 bases lay in between.

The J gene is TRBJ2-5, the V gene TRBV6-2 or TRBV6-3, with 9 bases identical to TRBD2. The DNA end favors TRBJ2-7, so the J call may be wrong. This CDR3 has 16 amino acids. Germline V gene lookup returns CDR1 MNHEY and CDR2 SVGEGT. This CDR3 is CASSYSFPGTSTEQYF. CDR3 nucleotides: TGTGCCAGCAGTTACTCGTTCCCCGGGACTAGCACCGAGCAGTACTTC.

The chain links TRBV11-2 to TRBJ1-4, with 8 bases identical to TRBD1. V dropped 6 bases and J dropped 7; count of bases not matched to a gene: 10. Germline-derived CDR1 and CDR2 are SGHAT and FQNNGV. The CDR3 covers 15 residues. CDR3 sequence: CASSQGQGESEKLFF. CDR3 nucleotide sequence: TGTGCCAGCAGTCAAGGACAGGGAGAGTCTGAAAAACTGTTTTTT. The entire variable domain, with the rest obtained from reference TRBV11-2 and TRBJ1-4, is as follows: EAGVAQSPRYKIIEKRQSVAFWCNPISGHATLYWYQQILGQGPKLLIQFQNNGVVDDSQLPKDRFSAERLKGVDSTLKIQPAKLEDSAVYLCASSQGQGESEKLFFGSGTQLSVL.

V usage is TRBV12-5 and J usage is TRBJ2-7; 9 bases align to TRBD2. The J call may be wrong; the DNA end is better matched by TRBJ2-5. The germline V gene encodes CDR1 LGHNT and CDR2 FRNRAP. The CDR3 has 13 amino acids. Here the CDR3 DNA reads TGTGCTAGTGGGACTAGCGGCGGAGAGACCCAGTACTTC. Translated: CASGTSGGETQYF.

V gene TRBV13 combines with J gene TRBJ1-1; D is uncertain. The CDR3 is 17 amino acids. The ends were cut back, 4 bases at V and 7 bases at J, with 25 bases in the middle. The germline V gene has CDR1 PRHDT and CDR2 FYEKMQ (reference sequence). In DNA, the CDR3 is TGTGCCAGCAGCTCCACGCTCTCTGAAGCTTTGGGGAGTGAAGCTTTCTTT. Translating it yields CASSSTLSEALGSEAFF.

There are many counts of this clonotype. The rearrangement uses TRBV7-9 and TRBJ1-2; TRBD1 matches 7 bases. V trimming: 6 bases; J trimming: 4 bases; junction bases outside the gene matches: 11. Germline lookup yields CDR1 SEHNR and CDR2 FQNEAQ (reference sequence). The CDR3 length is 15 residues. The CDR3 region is CASSRESGGFYGYTF. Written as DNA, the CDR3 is TGTGCCAGCAGTCGCGAGTCAGGGGGATTCTATGGCTACACCTTC.